The next 30 T cell receptor beta chains were all read from a single sample in a study of blood T cell repertoires in COVID-19. This table comes from immunoSEQ multiplex PCR, and its TCRdb copy is limited to in-frame clones, with some not included. The sample lists roughly 100,000 clones; about four fifths were seen once. Sequencing was performed on peripheral blood. These TCRs come from a woman older than 75 with acute or convalescent COVID-19.

This chain connects TRBV6-5 to TRBJ1-1; maybe TRBD1 (6 bases). Germline CDR1 reads MNHEY; CDR2 reads SVGAGI. This CDR3 comprises 13 residues. V was trimmed by 4 bases and J by 8 bases, leaving 14 bases between them. CDR3 in amino acids: CASSFRGSSEAFF. The DNA of the CDR3 is TGTGCCAGCAGTTTCAGGGGTTCTTCGGAAGCTTTCTTT.

This chain uses TRBV29-1 with TRBJ2-3; 8 bases fit TRBD2. CDR1 is SQVTM and CDR2 is ANQGSEA in the germline V gene. This CDR3 comprises 12 residues. Unmatched junction bases numbered 3, after V lost 7 bases and J lost 3 bases. The CDR3 coding sequence is TGCAGCGCGGGGGGGCGGACAGATACGCAGTATTTT. Its protein is CSAGGRTDTQYF.

This clone was picked up one time. This chain links TRBV5-1 with TRBJ2-3; TRBD2 might be the D (5 bases). V lost 0 bases, J lost 0 bases, and 8 bases lay in between. The length of the CDR3 is 15 residues. CDR1 SGHRS and CDR2 YFSETQ come from the germline V gene. CDR3 residues: CASSLGRGSTDTQYF. CDR3 DNA: TGCGCCAGCAGCTTGGGTCGGGGTAGCACAGATACGCAGTATTTT.

The chain couples TRBV19 to TRBJ2-1; 8 positions agree with TRBD2. Trimming at V came to 9 bases and at J to 8 bases, leaving 12 bases not matched to a gene. The CDR3 is 14 residues long. The germline V gene encodes CDR1 LNHDA and CDR2 SQIVND (reference sequence). Here the CDR3 reads CASQGLGQLHEQFF. The CDR3 nucleotides read TGTGCCAGCCAGGGACTAGGGCAACTACATGAGCAGTTCTTC.

J is TRBJ2-3 and V is TRBV4-3; D is ambiguous. V lost 1 base to trimming and J lost 4 bases, with 12 bases between them. From germline, CDR1 is LGHNA and CDR2 YSLEER. This CDR3 region has 15 residues. The CDR3 region has the DNA TGCGCCAGCAGCCAAGGGGCCTTCTCCCCAGATACGCAGTATTTT. This codes for CASSQGAFSPDTQYF.

The chain recombines TRBV7-8 with TRBJ1-2, with 8 bases aligning to TRBD1. Germline CDR1 SGHVS, CDR2 FQNEAQ. The CDR3 loop spans 14 amino acids. V shed 4 bases, J shed 4 bases, and the junction held 5 bases outside the gene matches. This CDR3 reads CASSSGQGFYGYTF. CDR3 DNA sequence: TGTGCCAGCAGCTCTGGACAGGGCTTCTATGGCTACACCTTC.

The chain couples TRBV29-1 to TRBJ2-2, with D possibly being TRBD1 (5 bases). CDR3 length equals 13 residues. Trimming cost V 6 bases and J 7 bases, with 15 bases left between them. Germline V gene lookup returns CDR1 SQVTM and CDR2 ANQGSEA. The CDR3 DNA reads TGCAGCGTGACAGAACAACATAACGGGGAGCTGTTTTTT. Protein: CSVTEQHNGELFF.

The V gene is TRBV29-1, the J gene TRBJ1-2; D remains ambiguous. Germline CDR1 SQVTM, CDR2 ANQGSEA. CDR3 length: 14 residues. Trimming shortened V by 2 bases and J by 3 bases, and 13 bases separated the two germline ends. DNA of the CDR3: TGCAGCGTTGAATGGACTAGTCGGTACTATGGCTACACCTTC. Translated: CSVEWTSRYYGYTF.

This chain links TRBV18 with TRBJ1-2; unclear D gene. The V gene's germline CDR1 is KGHSH and CDR2 LQKENI. Trimming left V 6 bases short and J 5 bases short, with 10 bases between. The CDR3 spans 12 residues. The CDR3 is CASSLVAYGYTF. CDR3 DNA: TGTGCCAGCTCCCTCGTGGCTTATGGCTACACCTTC.

The chain joins TRBV18 to TRBJ1-6, with a weak D call TRBD1 (6 bases). The germline CDR1 and CDR2 sequences are KGHSH and LQKENI. V lost 4 bases and J 5 bases, leaving 15 bases between the germline ends. CDR3 length equals 16 residues. The CDR3 coding sequence is TGTGCCAGCTCACGTACTCAGGGGTCGGATAATTCACCCCTCCACTTT. This gives the protein CASSRTQGSDNSPLHF.

This clone has only a few counts. V is TRBV19 and J is TRBJ1-2; D may be TRBD1 (5 bases). Germline values: CDR1 LNHDA, CDR2 SQIVND (reference sequence). V lost 3 bases and J 0 bases, leaving 26 bases between the germline ends. The CDR3 consists of 20 residues. CDR3 region: CASSIWTPDPTHSPNYGYTF. For the CDR3, the DNA is TGTGCCAGTAGTATCTGGACACCAGATCCCACACACTCTCCTAACTATGGCTACACCTTC.

V is TRBV5-1 and J is TRBJ1-6; 8 bases are a match to TRBD1. With V trimmed by 2 bases and J by 8 bases, 6 bases remained unmatched. The CDR3 has 15 amino acids. CDR1 and CDR2 (germline): SGHRS, YFSETQ. CDR3 in amino acids: CASSFQGTGDSPLHF. DNA for the CDR3: TGCGCCAGCAGCTTTCAAGGGACAGGCGATTCACCCCTCCACTTT. The variable domain in full, completed from reference TRBV5-1 and TRBJ1-6, reads KAGVTQTPRYLIKTRGQQVTLSCSPISGHRSVSWYQQTPGQGLQFLFEYFSETQRNKGNFPGRFSGRQFSNSRSEMNVSTLELGDSALYLCASSFQGTGDSPLHFGNGTRLTVT.

The chain employs TRBV6-5 and TRBJ1-1, with a weak D call TRBD1 (5 bases). Germline CDR1 MNHEY, CDR2 SVGAGI. The CDR3 runs 14 residues. V gave up 4 bases and J gave up 5 bases, with 14 bases separating them. CDR3 DNA sequence: TGTGCCAGCAGTTCGCCGGCAGGGTGGACTGAAGCTTTCTTT. Amino acid sequence: CASSSPAGWTEAFF.

Details on this clone: One end of the junction does not line up with germline, which may come from a read error. The chain has TRBV7-7 and TRBJ2-5; D possibly corresponds to TRBD2 (5 bases). The germline V gene has CDR1 SSHAT and CDR2 FNYEAQ (reference sequence). The CDR3 has 15 amino acids. CDR3 coding DNA: TGTGCTAGCAGCTTAGGGAGCGGCCTCCAAGAGACCCAGTACTTC. This gives the protein CASSLGSGLQETQYF.

The DNA of the CDR3 is TGCAGCGCCCCCTTAGCGGGGAACATTCAGTACTTC. This codes for CSAPLAGNIQYF. The chain carries TRBV29-1 and TRBJ2-4; TRBD2 aligns across 8 bases. V lost 7 bases, J lost 7 bases, and 6 bases stayed unmatched. CDR3 length: 12 amino acids. Germline V gene data show CDR1 as SQVTM and CDR2 as ANQGSEA.

The chain carries TRBV30 and TRBJ1-5; 7 bases agree with TRBD1. V lost 4 bases, J lost 3 bases, and 6 bases stayed unmatched. This CDR3 contains 14 residues. Germline V gene data show CDR1 as GTSNPN and CDR2 as SVGIG (reference sequence). Here the CDR3 reads CAWNSGTVNQPQHF. The CDR3, as DNA: TGTGCCTGGAACTCCGGGACAGTCAATCAGCCCCAGCATTTT.

The rearrangement links TRBV5-5 to TRBJ2-7; D perhaps matches TRBD2 (7 bases). Looked up from germline, CDR1 is SGHKS and CDR2 is YYEKEE (reference sequence). This CDR3 is built from 15 residues. The ends were cut back, 0 bases at V and 2 bases at J, with 12 bases in the middle. The DNA of the CDR3 is TGTGCCAGCAGCTTGGTAGGGGGGAGGGCCTACGAGCAGTACTTC. The encoded protein is CASSLVGGRAYEQYF.

This sequence joins TRBV28 and TRBJ1-2; 7 bases line up with TRBD1. The CDR3 is 16 residues long. Germline CDR1 and CDR2: MDHEN and SYDVKM. The J segment lost 4 bases and the V segment lost 3 bases, leaving 11 bases of the junction unmatched. CDR3 DNA sequence: TGTGCCAGCAGTTTCCTTGATAGGGGGCTAGGCTATGGCTACACCTTC. This translates into CASSFLDRGLGYGYTF.

The V gene is TRBV6-6, the J gene TRBJ2-6; perhaps TRBD1 as D (6 bases). This CDR3 has 15 amino acids. Trimming left V 5 bases short and J 2 bases short, with 10 bases between. CDR1 is MNHNY, CDR2 SVGAGI, per germline (reference sequence). The CDR3 loop reads CASSMDRTGANVLTF. Here the CDR3 DNA reads TGTGCCAGCAGTATGGACAGAACTGGGGCCAACGTCCTGACTTTC.

This clone was detected a few times. This CDR3 is CASSYSSSYHTDTQYF. The CDR3 DNA reads TGTGCCAGCAGTTACTCGAGTAGTTACCACACAGATACGCAGTATTTT. The rearrangement links TRBV6-2 or TRBV6-3 to TRBJ2-3; no definite D call. The CDR3 consists of 16 residues. The germline gives CDR1 MNHEY, CDR2 SVGEGT. Between the trimmed V and J ends, which lost 0 bases and 2 bases, there was a span of 12 bases.

The chain employs TRBV7-9 and TRBJ2-1; 10 nucleotides line up with TRBD1. The CDR3 loop spans 16 amino acids. Germline V CDR1 and CDR2: SEHNR, FQNEAQ (reference sequence). V lost 5 bases and J lost 10; bases outside the gene matches: 14. The CDR3 spells CASSPLGSGTGVEQFF. The DNA for the CDR3 is TGTGCCAGCAGCCCCCTCGGCTCTGGGACAGGGGTCGAGCAGTTCTTC.

The J gene is TRBJ1-2, the V gene TRBV3-1 (or the pseudogene TRBV3-2); D not certain. This CDR3 is built from 15 residues. In germline, CDR1 is LGHDT, CDR2 YNNKEL (reference sequence). V was pared by 1 base and J by 0 bases, with 9 bases between. The CDR3 is CASSQGPVTNYGYTF. The DNA of the CDR3 is TGTGCCAGCAGCCAAGGGCCAGTAACTAACTATGGCTACACCTTC.

The chain recombines TRBV25-1 with TRBJ2-7; D is uncertain. V was trimmed by 3 bases and J by 2 bases, leaving 11 bases between them. The CDR3 has 14 residues. Germline V gives CDR1 MGHDK, CDR2 SYGVNS. The CDR3 reads CASSEEPLTYEQYF. CDR3 nucleotides: TGTGCCAGCAGTGAGGAGCCCCTCACCTACGAGCAGTACTTC.

V gene TRBV4-2 combines with J gene TRBJ1-3; no definite D call. Looked up from germline, CDR1 is LGHNA and CDR2 is YNFKEQ. V lost 0 bases to trimming and J lost 0 bases, with 12 bases between them. The CDR3 has 17 amino acids. The CDR3 reads CASSQDTVAYSGNTIYF. CDR3 bases: TGTGCCAGCAGCCAAGATACAGTTGCCTACTCTGGAAACACCATATATTTT.

This chain joins TRBV21-1 and TRBJ2-7; TRBD1 is taken as the D call from the table, unchecked against the DNA. TRBV21-1 constitutes a pseudogene. The CDR3 length is 19 residues. DNA of the CDR3: TGTGCCAGCAGCAAAGAAAAGGGACAGGGGCCAGTGGCCTCCTACGAGCAGTACTTC. Translation: CASSKEKGQGPVASYEQYF.

This chain uses TRBV6-2 or TRBV6-3 with TRBJ1-2; D gene ambiguous. Germline V lookup: CDR1 MNHEY, CDR2 SVGEGT. The ends were cut back, 2 bases at V and 5 bases at J, with 9 bases in the middle. The CDR3 spans 13 residues. CDR3: CASSYVGDYGYTF. CDR3 in DNA: TGTGCCAGCAGTTACGTCGGGGATTATGGCTACACCTTC.

This chain links TRBV7-2 with TRBJ2-3, with D possibly matching TRBD1 (8 bases). CDR3 length equals 13 residues. V lost 7 bases, J lost 6 bases, and 14 bases lay in between. Germline CDR1 is SGHTA and CDR2 is FQGNSA. CDR3 DNA: TGTGCCAGCAATACAGGGGGAGGGGATACGCAGTATTTT. Its translation: CASNTGGGDTQYF.

The genes are TRBV7-2 and TRBJ2-2, with 10 bases lining up with TRBD2. The CDR3 is made up of 19 amino acids. The V gene's germline CDR1 is SGHTA and CDR2 FQGNSA. Losses at the gene ends were 2 bases for V and 0 bases for J; bases not matched to a gene: 9. CDR3 region: CASSLPHKRGGPNTGELFF. Written as DNA, the CDR3 is TGTGCCAGCAGCTTACCCCATAAGCGGGGGGGCCCGAACACCGGGGAGCTGTTTTTT.

V usage is TRBV4-3 and J usage is TRBJ2-3; D ambiguous. This CDR3 region has 14 residues. From germline, CDR1 is LGHNA and CDR2 YSLEER. Trimming shortened V by 3 bases and J by 3 bases, and 10 bases separated the two germline ends. The CDR3 spells CASSQGLGTDTQYF. The DNA for the CDR3 is TGCGCCAGCAGCCAGGGCCTTGGGACAGATACGCAGTATTTT.

This clone was counted once. A much larger clone differs by one base, so this may be a read error. The chain employs TRBV5-5 and TRBJ2-1; 7 nucleotides match TRBD1. Per the germline V gene, CDR1 is SGHKS and CDR2 is YYEKEE (reference sequence). The CDR3 consists of 17 residues. The CDR3 here is CVSSLKGLGGTYNEQFF. The CDR3 bases are TGTGTCAGCAGCTTGAAAGGCCTAGGGGGCACGTACAATGAGCAGTTCTTC.